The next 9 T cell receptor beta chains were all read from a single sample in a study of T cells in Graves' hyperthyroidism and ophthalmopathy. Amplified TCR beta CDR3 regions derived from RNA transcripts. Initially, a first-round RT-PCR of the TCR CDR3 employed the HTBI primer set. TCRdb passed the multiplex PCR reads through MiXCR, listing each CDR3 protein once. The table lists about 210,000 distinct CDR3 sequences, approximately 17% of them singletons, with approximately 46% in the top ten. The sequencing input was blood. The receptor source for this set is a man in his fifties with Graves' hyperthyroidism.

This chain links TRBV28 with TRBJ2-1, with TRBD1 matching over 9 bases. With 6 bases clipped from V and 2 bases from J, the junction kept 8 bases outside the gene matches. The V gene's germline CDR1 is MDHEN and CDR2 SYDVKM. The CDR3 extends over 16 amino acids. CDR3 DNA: TGTGCCAGCAGAACGGGACAGGGAATGACCTACAATGAGCAGTTCTTC. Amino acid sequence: CASRTGQGMTYNEQFF.

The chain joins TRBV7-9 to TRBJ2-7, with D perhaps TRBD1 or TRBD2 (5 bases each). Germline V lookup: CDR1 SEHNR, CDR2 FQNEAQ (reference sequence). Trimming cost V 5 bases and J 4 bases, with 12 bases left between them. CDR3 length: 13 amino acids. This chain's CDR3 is CASSAVRGYEQYF. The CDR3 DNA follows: TGTGCCAGCAGCGCGGTGAGGGGATACGAGCAGTACTTC.

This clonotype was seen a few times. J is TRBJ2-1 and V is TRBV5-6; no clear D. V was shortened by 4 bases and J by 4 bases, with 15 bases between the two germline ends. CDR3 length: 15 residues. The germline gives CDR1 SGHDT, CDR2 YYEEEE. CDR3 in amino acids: CASSPLPGWYNEQFF. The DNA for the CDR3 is TGTGCCAGCAGCCCCCTCCCGGGCTGGTACAATGAGCAGTTCTTC.

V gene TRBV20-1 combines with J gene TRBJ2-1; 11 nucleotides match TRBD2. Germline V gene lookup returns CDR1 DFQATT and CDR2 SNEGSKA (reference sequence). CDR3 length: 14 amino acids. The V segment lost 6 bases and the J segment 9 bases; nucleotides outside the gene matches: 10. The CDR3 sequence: CSARLAGRGFEQFF. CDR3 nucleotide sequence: TGCAGTGCAAGACTAGCGGGAAGGGGGTTTGAGCAGTTCTTC.

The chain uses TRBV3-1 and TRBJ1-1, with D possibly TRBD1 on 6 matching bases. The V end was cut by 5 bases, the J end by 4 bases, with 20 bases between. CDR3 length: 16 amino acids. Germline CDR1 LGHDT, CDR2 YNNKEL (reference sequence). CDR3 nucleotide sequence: TGTGCCAGCAGCGCAGCCGGGGGGGCGGGCGTCACTGAAGCTTTCTTT. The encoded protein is CASSAAGGAGVTEAFF.

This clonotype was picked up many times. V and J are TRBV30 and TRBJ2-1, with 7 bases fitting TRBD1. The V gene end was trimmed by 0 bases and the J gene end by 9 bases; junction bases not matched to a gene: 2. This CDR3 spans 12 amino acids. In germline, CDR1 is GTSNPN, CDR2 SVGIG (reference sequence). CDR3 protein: CAWSVGGAEQFF. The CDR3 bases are TGTGCCTGGAGTGTAGGGGGCGCTGAGCAGTTCTTC.

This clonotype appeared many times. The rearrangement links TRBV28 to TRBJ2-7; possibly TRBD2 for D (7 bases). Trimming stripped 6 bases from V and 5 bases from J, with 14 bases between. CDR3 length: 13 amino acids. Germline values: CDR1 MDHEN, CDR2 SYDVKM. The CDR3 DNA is TGTGCCAGCAGGAAAGGGGGGACTAACGAGCAGTACTTC. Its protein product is CASRKGGTNEQYF.

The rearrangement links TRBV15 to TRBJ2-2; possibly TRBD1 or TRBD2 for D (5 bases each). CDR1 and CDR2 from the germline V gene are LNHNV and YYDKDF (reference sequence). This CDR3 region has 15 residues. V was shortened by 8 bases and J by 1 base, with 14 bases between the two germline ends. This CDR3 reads CATYSGGENTGELFF. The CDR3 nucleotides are TGTGCCACCTACTCTGGGGGAGAGAACACCGGGGAGCTGTTTTTT.

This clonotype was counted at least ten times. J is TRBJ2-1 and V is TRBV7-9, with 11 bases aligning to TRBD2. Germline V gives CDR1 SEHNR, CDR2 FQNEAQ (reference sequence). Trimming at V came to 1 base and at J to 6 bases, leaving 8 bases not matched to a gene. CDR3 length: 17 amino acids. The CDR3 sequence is CASSLVTSGRSGNEQFF. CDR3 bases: TGTGCCAGCAGCTTAGTAACTAGCGGGAGAAGCGGCAATGAGCAGTTCTTC.